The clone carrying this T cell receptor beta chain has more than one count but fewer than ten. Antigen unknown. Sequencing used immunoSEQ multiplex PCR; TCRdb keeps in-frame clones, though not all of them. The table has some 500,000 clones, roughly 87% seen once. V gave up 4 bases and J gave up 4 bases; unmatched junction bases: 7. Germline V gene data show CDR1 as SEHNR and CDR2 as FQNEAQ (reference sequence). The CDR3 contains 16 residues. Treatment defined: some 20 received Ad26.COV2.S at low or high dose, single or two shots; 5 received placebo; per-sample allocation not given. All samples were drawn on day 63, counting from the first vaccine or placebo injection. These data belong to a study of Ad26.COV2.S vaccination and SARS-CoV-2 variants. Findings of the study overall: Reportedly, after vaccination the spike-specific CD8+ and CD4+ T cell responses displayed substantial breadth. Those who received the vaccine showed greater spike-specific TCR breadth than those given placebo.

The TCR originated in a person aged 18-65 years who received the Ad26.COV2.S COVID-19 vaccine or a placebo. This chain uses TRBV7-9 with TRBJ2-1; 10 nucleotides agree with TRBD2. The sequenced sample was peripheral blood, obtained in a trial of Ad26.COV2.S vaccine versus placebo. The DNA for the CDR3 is TGTGCCAGCAGCTCCGGACTAGCGGATATTTACAATGAGCAGTTCTTC. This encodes CASSSGLADIYNEQFF.